The rows below give T cell receptor beta chains drawn from one sample of a study of T cells in Graves' hyperthyroidism and ophthalmopathy. In TCRdb, the multiplex PCR reads were re-called with MiXCR into one record per CDR3 protein. Found here are 450,000 to 600,000 distinct CDR3 sequences, 14% of them singletons; the top ten hold 14%. The sample taken for sequencing was blood. All receptors derive from a woman aged 40 to 49 with Graves' hyperthyroidism. Both conserved end residues are part of each CDR3. A D gene is named only where the DNA matches it firmly. Clone size appears in some rows only: once, few, many, or a class for an expanded clone.

>TRBJ2-7|many|-|TRBV9
CASSPGGAEGSYEQYF
TGTGCCAGCAGCCCGGGTGGGGCGGAGGGATCCTACGAGCAGTACTTC
>TRBJ2-7|many|-|TRBV11-2
CASSTVASTYEQYF
TGTGCCAGCAGCACGGTCGCAAGTACCTACGAGCAGTACTTC
>TRBJ1-5|few|TRBD1|TRBV12-3/TRBV12-4
CASSTGTGVGQPQHF
TGTGCCAGCAGTACCGGGACAGGGGTGGGTCAGCCCCAGCATTTT
>TRBJ1-1|once|-|TRBV6-1
CASRRGASVGEALF
TGTGCCAGCAGAAGAGGGGCTTCGGTGGGTGAAGCTCTCTTT
>TRBJ2-2|many|-|TRBV5-6
CASSLVSSPTGELFF
TGTGCCAGCAGCTTGGTATCGTCCCCCACCGGGGAGCTGTTTTTT
>TRBJ1-2|many|-|TRBV6-1
CASSYDTGTVYGYTF
TGTGCCAGCAGTTACGACACCGGGACCGTCTATGGCTACACCTTC
>TRBJ1-2|-|TRBD1|TRBV20-1
CSARLRDRDHYGYTF
TGCAGTGCCAGACTTCGGGACAGGGACCACTATGGCTACACCTTC
>TRBJ2-7|-|-|TRBV12-3/TRBV12-4
CASSAAGGGYYEQYF
TGTGCCAGCAGCGCCGCGGGCGGTGGTTACTACGAGCAGTACTTC
>TRBJ2-2|many|-|TRBV20-1
CSAAGLTGELFF
TGCAGTGCGGCAGGGTTGACCGGGGAGCTGTTTTTT
>TRBJ2-3|few|-|TRBV5-1
CASRPGSNTDTQYF
TGCGCCAGCAGACCCGGGTCCAACACAGATACGCAGTATTTT
>TRBJ1-6|many|-|TRBV18
CASSPWTDQYNSPLHF
TGTGCCAGCTCACCATGGACAGATCAGTATAATTCACCCCTCCACTTT
>TRBJ2-5|few|TRBD1|TRBV11-2
CASSIRPGQGETQYF
TGTGCCAGCAGCATACGACCGGGACAGGGTGAGACCCAGTACTTC
>TRBJ1-2|many|TRBD1|TRBV30
CAWSTGVIYGYTF
TGTGCCTGGAGCACAGGGGTTATCTATGGCTACACCTTC
>TRBJ2-7|-|TRBD1|TRBV4-1
CASSQVDRAFDEQYF
TGCGCCAGCAGCCAAGTCGACAGGGCTTTCGACGAGCAGTACTTC
>TRBJ2-7|few|TRBD1|TRBV29-1
CSVADRAKYEQYF
TGCAGCGTAGCCGACAGGGCCAAGTACGAGCAGTACTTC
>TRBJ2-5|many|-|TRBV20-1
CSAGRDLIQETQYF
TGCAGTGCTGGCCGGGACTTAATTCAAGAGACCCAGTACTTC
>TRBJ2-5|few|-|TRBV10-3
CATTRGQGTQYF
TGTGCCACCACCCGCGGCCAAGGGACCCAGTACTTC
>TRBJ2-7|many|TRBD1|TRBV5-1
CASSLGTGTYEQYF
TGTGCCAGCAGTTTAGGGACAGGGACCTACGAGCAGTACTTC
>TRBJ1-4|-|TRBD1|TRBV10-3
CAISPGQGNEKLFF
TGTGCCATCAGCCCTGGACAGGGCAATGAAAAACTGTTTTTT
>TRBJ2-2|few|TRBD2|TRBV5-1
CASSSGTSGTWGNAGELFF
TGCGCCAGCAGCTCCGGGACTAGCGGGACGTGGGGGAACGCCGGGGAGCTGTTTTTT
>TRBJ2-5|-|-|TRBV29-1
CSVELREQETQYF
TGCAGCGTTGAACTCAGGGAACAAGAGACCCAGTACTTC
>TRBJ1-3|few|-|TRBV30
CAWTLGFSGNTIYF
TGTGCCTGGACACTAGGTTTCTCTGGAAACACCATATATTTT
>TRBJ2-3|many|TRBD1|TRBV7-3
CASSLTGTGDPDTQYF
TGTGCCAGCAGCTTAACCGGGACAGGGGACCCAGATACGCAGTATTTT
>TRBJ1-1|once|-|TRBV6-2/TRBV6-3
CASRGGPWRDTEAFF
TGTGCCAGCAGGGGAGGGCCATGGCGGGACACTGAAGCTTTCTTT
>TRBJ1-1|many|-|TRBV7-9
CASSLGRSGAFF
TGTGCCAGCAGCCTCGGGAGGTCCGGGGCTTTCTTT
>TRBJ2-1|many|TRBD2|TRBV2
CASGSPGLASEQFF
TGTGCCAGCGGTAGTCCAGGACTAGCAAGTGAGCAGTTCTTC
>TRBJ2-7|many|-|TRBV28
CASTPRGRSYEQYF
TGTGCCAGCACCCCGAGGGGCCGGTCCTACGAGCAGTACTTC
>TRBJ1-1|-|-|TRBV20-1
CSAREAPRELHTEAFF
TGCAGTGCTAGAGAGGCCCCCAGGGAGTTGCACACTGAAGCTTTCTTT
>TRBJ2-1|-|-|TRBV25-1
CASSGLDSHNEQFF
TGTGCCAGCAGTGGGCTGGACTCCCACAATGAGCAGTTCTTC
>TRBJ1-1|-|-|TRBV6-1
CASSEVMGGAGTEAFF
TGTGCCAGCAGTGAGGTGATGGGGGGGGCGGGAACTGAAGCTTTCTTT
>TRBJ1-3|many|-|TRBV18
CASSPTGSGNTIYF
TGTGCCAGCTCACCGACAGGCTCTGGAAACACCATATATTTT
>TRBJ1-1|-|-|TRBV12-3/TRBV12-4
CASSPSYDTEAFF
TGTGCCAGCAGTCCGAGCTATGACACTGAAGCTTTCTTT
>TRBJ1-6|-|TRBD1|TRBV20-1
CSASPGTENSPLHF
TGCAGTGCTAGCCCCGGGACAGAGAATTCACCCCTCCACTTT
>TRBJ2-1|few|TRBD1|TRBV6-5
CASSSDRGHMGNEQFF
TGTGCCAGCAGTTCGGACAGGGGTCATATGGGCAATGAGCAGTTCTTC
>TRBJ2-5|many|-|TRBV20-1
CSASDIGRETQYF
TGCAGTGCTAGTGATATAGGTCGCGAGACCCAGTACTTC
>TRBJ2-3|many|TRBD2|TRBV2
CASSRTSGSWQKGDTQYF
TGTGCCAGCAGCCGGACTAGCGGGAGTTGGCAAAAAGGAGATACGCAGTATTTT
>TRBJ2-7|many|TRBD2|TRBV11-2
CASSRTTGTSDFYEQYF
TGTGCCAGCAGCCGAACCACCGGGACTAGCGATTTCTACGAGCAGTACTTC
>TRBJ2-1|many|-|TRBV11-2
CASSSDASSYNEQFF
TGTGCCAGCAGCTCGGACGCGAGCTCCTACAATGAGCAGTTCTTC
>TRBJ2-1|few|-|TRBV5-5
CASSLDGIYNEQFF
TGTGCCAGCAGCTTGGACGGAATCTACAATGAGCAGTTCTTC
>TRBJ2-7|-|-|TRBV24-1
CATCDSDYEQYF
TGTGCCACCTGTGATTCCGACTACGAGCAGTACTTC
>TRBJ2-2|many|-|TRBV12-3/TRBV12-4
CASTFLANTGKLFF
TGTGCCAGCACCTTTTTGGCGAACACCGGGAAGCTGTTTTTT
>TRBJ2-3|-|TRBD2|TRBV9
CASSVATSGASTDTQYF
TGTGCCAGCAGCGTAGCCACTAGCGGGGCGAGCACAGATACGCAGTATTTT